The clone carrying this T cell receptor beta chain has a count of ten or more. The antigen remains unidentified. This entry belongs to a study of early T cells in non-severe SARS-CoV-2 infection. General study findings and limits: Missing private and CD4 specificities, VDJdb matching favored anti-spike CD8 responses.

Unique molecular identifiers (one per individual cDNA molecule) were attached. TCRdb reanalysed the 5' RACE reads using MiXCR and keeps one entry per CDR3 protein. Of 90,000 to 120,000 distinct CDR3 sequences listed, roughly an eighth are singletons. Specimen: whole blood. This TCR came from an adult who was a healthcare worker with PCR-confirmed SARS-CoV-2 infection or an uninfected control (not recorded which).

The CDR3: CASRGLRGAYNEQFF. The CDR3 nucleotides read TGTGCCAGCCGCGGGTTGCGGGGGGCCTACAATGAGCAGTTCTTC. The chain joins TRBV11-2 to TRBJ2-1; 8 nucleotides match TRBD2. The CDR3 sequence is 15 residues long. Germline V gene sequence: CDR1 SGHAT, CDR2 FQNNGV. J gave up 2 bases and V 8 bases, and 8 bases lay outside the gene matches.